These 20 T cell receptor beta chains came from one sample sequenced in a study of cytomegalovirus exposure and HLA in healthy donors. TCRdb's table, derived via immunoSEQ multiplex PCR, lists solely in-frame clones and lacks some. The table includes about 95,000 clones, around 85% detected once. Source material: PBMCs. These receptors came from a young man in good health and CMV-seropositive.

This clone was recorded only once. V usage is TRBV7-9 and J usage is TRBJ2-5; 8 bases align to TRBD1. V trimming: 4 bases; J trimming: 4 bases; junction bases outside the gene matches: 5. There are 14 residues in the CDR3. Germline lookup yields CDR1 SEHNR and CDR2 FQNEAQ (reference sequence). The CDR3 DNA reads TGTGCCAGCAGCTCCCAGGGGGCTAGAGAGACCCAGTACTTC. The encoded protein is CASSSQGARETQYF.

CDR3 amino acids: CASSLSLGTEVYEQYF. CDR3 bases: TGTGCCAGCAGCTTGAGTCTTGGGACAGAAGTATACGAGCAGTACTTC. The V gene is TRBV5-6, the J gene TRBJ2-7; TRBD1 agrees at 7 bases. Germline CDR1 and CDR2: SGHDT and YYEEEE. V lost 1 base to trimming and J lost 4 bases; unmatched junction nucleotides: 11. This CDR3 is built from 16 residues.

The chain recombines TRBV2 with TRBJ2-3; 14 bases map to TRBD2. This CDR3 spans 14 amino acids. V shed 4 bases and J 6 bases; nucleotides not matched to a gene: 0. Germline V gene data show CDR1 as SNHLY and CDR2 as FYNNEI. As DNA, the CDR3 is TGTGCCAGCAGTGGACTAGCGGGAGGGGATACGCAGTATTTT. Translation: CASSGLAGGDTQYF.

The V and J genes are TRBV5-1 and TRBJ2-2; TRBD1 aligns across 7 bases. The CDR3 sequence is 14 residues long. The germline gives CDR1 SGHRS, CDR2 YFSETQ. Trimming at V came to 9 bases and at J to 0 bases, leaving 5 bases not matched to a gene. The CDR3 loop reads CAMRQGANTGELFF. Written as DNA, the CDR3 is TGCGCCATGAGGCAGGGGGCGAACACCGGGGAGCTGTTTTTT.

The chain employs TRBV5-1 and TRBJ2-5; D unclear. The DNA end lines up better with TRBJ2-7; the J call may be wrong. The germline V gene has CDR1 SGHRS and CDR2 YFSETQ. The CDR3 is 11 amino acids. The chain's CDR3 is CASRFSHEQYF. In DNA form, the CDR3 reads TGCGCCAGCAGGTTTAGTCACGAGCAGTACTTC.

This clone was counted between two and nine times. The chain recombines TRBV30 with TRBJ1-2, with D uncertain. V gave up 0 bases and J gave up 4 bases, with 9 bases separating them. The germline V gene encodes CDR1 GTSNPN and CDR2 SVGIG (reference sequence). This CDR3 comprises 13 residues. CDR3: CAWSVAGGYGYTF. CDR3 in DNA: TGTGCCTGGAGTGTAGCAGGAGGCTATGGCTACACCTTC.

V usage is TRBV10-1 and J usage is TRBJ2-3, with D unresolved. Germline V gene sequence: CDR1 WNHNN, CDR2 SYGVQD (reference sequence). V was clipped by 4 bases and J by 5 bases, with 4 bases between them. The CDR3 extends over 11 amino acids. CDR3 nucleotides: TGCGCCAGCAGTGGTCTAGATACGCAGTATTTT. Translating gives CASSGLDTQYF.

The chain uses TRBV29-1 and TRBJ2-5, with 7 bases fitting TRBD2. The CDR3 is made up of 14 amino acids. Germline CDR1 and CDR2: SQVTM and ANQGSEA. The J segment lost 3 bases and the V segment lost 6 bases, leaving 10 bases of the junction unmatched. CDR3 loop: CSVDGLREEETQYF. The CDR3 nucleotides read TGCAGCGTGGACGGTCTTCGGGAGGAAGAGACCCAGTACTTC.

This chain links TRBV7-9 with TRBJ1-1; D is possibly TRBD1 (5 bases). The CDR3 is made up of 14 amino acids. Trimming left V 5 bases short and J 4 bases short, with 14 bases between. Germline lookup yields CDR1 SEHNR and CDR2 FQNEAQ (reference sequence). CDR3 sequence: CASSPVGGSTEAFF. CDR3 coding DNA: TGTGCCAGCAGCCCGGTCGGGGGGAGCACTGAAGCTTTCTTT.

The chain is built from TRBV28 and TRBJ2-5; 7 bases agree with TRBD2. V was clipped by 6 bases and J by 1 base; unmatched bases: 2. Germline V gives CDR1 MDHEN, CDR2 SYDVKM. This CDR3 comprises 13 residues. The CDR3 sequence: CASRPGGQETQYF. The CDR3 region has the DNA TGTGCCAGCAGACCGGGGGGCCAAGAGACCCAGTACTTC. Looking up the rest from reference TRBV28 and TRBJ2-5 gives the full variable domain: DVKVTQSSRYLVKRTGEKVFLECVQDMDHENMFWYRQDPGLGLRLIYFSYDVKMKEKGDIPEGYSVSREKKERFSLILESASTNQTSMYLCASRPGGQETQYFGPGTRLLVL.

J is TRBJ2-1 and V is TRBV7-9; weak D call: TRBD2 (5 bases). Trimming pared 1 base from V and 0 bases from J, leaving 7 bases between. CDR1 and CDR2 (germline): SEHNR, FQNEAQ (reference sequence). There are 15 residues in the CDR3. The CDR3 region has the DNA TGTGCCAGCAGCTTAGGGGAGAGCTCCTACAATGAGCAGTTCTTC. Protein: CASSLGESSYNEQFF.

The chain combines TRBV4-1 with TRBJ2-3, with 10 bases lining up with TRBD2. Germline V lookup: CDR1 MGHRA, CDR2 YSYEKL. J gave up 5 bases and V 2 bases, and 10 bases lay outside the gene matches. CDR3 length: 17 residues. DNA of the CDR3: TGCGCCAGCAGCCAATACAAAGGGACTAGCGATGAAGATACGCAGTATTTT. It translates to CASSQYKGTSDEDTQYF.

The CDR3 region has the DNA TGTGCCAGCAGAAAGGGGGCCGAAGCTTTCTTT. It codes for CASRKGAEAFF. The chain employs TRBV27 and TRBJ1-1, with 7 bases fitting TRBD1. CDR1 is MNHEY, CDR2 SMNVEV, per germline (reference sequence). With 6 bases clipped from V and 8 bases from J, the junction kept 3 bases outside the gene matches. The CDR3 is 11 residues long.

This clone was recorded once. The V and J genes are TRBV28 and TRBJ1-2; D uncertain. The CDR3 is made up of 11 amino acids. Between the trimmed V and J ends, which lost 2 bases and 11 bases, there was a span of 9 bases. The germline V gene has CDR1 MDHEN and CDR2 SYDVKM. The CDR3 sequence: CASSLQRWYTF. DNA of the CDR3: TGTGCCAGCAGTTTACAACGGTGGTACACCTTC.

A single count supports this clone. V is TRBV10-3 and J is TRBJ1-2; a weak D match, TRBD1 (5 bases). CDR3 length: 14 residues. CDR1 and CDR2 from the germline V gene are ENHRY and SYGVKD. Trimming took 10 bases from V and 0 from J, leaving 15 bases between them. CDR3: CATSRDRANYGYTF. CDR3 DNA sequence: TGTGCCACTTCCCGCGACAGAGCTAACTATGGCTACACCTTC.

The rearrangement uses TRBV4-1 and TRBJ2-5; TRBD2 matches 11 bases. Germline CDR1 reads MGHRA; CDR2 reads YSYEKL. The CDR3 sequence is 14 residues long. Unmatched junction bases numbered 2, after V lost 4 bases and J lost 4 bases. The CDR3 DNA is TGCGCCAGCAGCCTAGCGGGAGGGCCAGAGACCCAGTACTTC. Residues: CASSLAGGPETQYF.

This rearrangement joins TRBV6-5 to TRBJ2-5, with TRBD2 identical over 9 bases. J was trimmed by 1 base and V by 6 bases; bases with no gene match: 6. The CDR3 covers 15 residues. Germline V lookup: CDR1 MNHEY, CDR2 SVGAGI. CDR3 bases: TGTGCCAGCAGCGATCGAGCGGGGGGCCAAGAGACCCAGTACTTC. This codes for CASSDRAGGQETQYF.

The chain carries TRBV20-1 and TRBJ2-7; D gene ambiguous. CDR3 length: 9 amino acids. The ends were cut back, 6 bases at V and 3 bases at J, with 3 bases in the middle. From germline, CDR1 is DFQATT and CDR2 SNEGSKA (reference sequence). The CDR3 protein is CSAGYEQYF. The CDR3 DNA is TGCAGTGCCGGCTACGAGCAGTACTTC.

The rearrangement joins TRBV15 to TRBJ2-1, with 11 bases matching TRBD2. Germline lookup yields CDR1 LNHNV and CDR2 YYDKDF (reference sequence). This CDR3 is built from 18 residues. Trimming at V came to 1 base and at J to 7 bases, leaving 12 bases not matched to a gene. The CDR3 protein is CATSRAKGASGRHNEQFF. CDR3 sequence (DNA): TGTGCCACCAGCAGAGCTAAGGGAGCTAGCGGGAGGCATAATGAGCAGTTCTTC.

This sequence joins TRBV7-3 and TRBJ2-3; D unclear. This CDR3 region has 13 residues. Looked up from germline, CDR1 is SGHTA and CDR2 is FQGTGA. Trimming removed 6 bases from V and 1 base from J, with 8 bases in between. CDR3 DNA sequence: TGTGCCAGCAGTCTCAGGCGCACAGATACGCAGTATTTT. Its translation is CASSLRRTDTQYF. Based on the CDR3 plus reference TRBV7-3 and TRBJ2-3, the full variable domain is GAGVSQTPSNKVTEKGKYVELRCDPISGHTALYWYRQSLGQGPEFLIYFQGTGAADDSGLPNDRFFAVRPEGSVSTLKIQRTERGDSAVYLCASSLRRTDTQYFGPGTRLTVL.